Below, 3 T cell receptor beta chains from the same sample are listed, as sequenced in a study of shared clonotypes between healthy human individuals (dated by TCRdb to about 2020). Library construction relied on the immunoSEQ multiplex PCR assay. What TCRdb holds here is the immuneACCESS table cut down to in-frame rearrangements. Part of the clones is not present; checked against another copy, under half of the missing clones reflect an unresolved V gene, and the others are unexplained. The sample has roughly 700,000 clones on record, 74% of them singletons. The top ten clonotypes cover over 1.5% of the sample. Sequences were obtained from memory CD4+ T cells sorted from blood. The cell subset or site label here, explained by the study, means: CD45RA-negative fraction. The receptor source for this set is a woman aged 30 to 39 in good health.

The rearrangement joins TRBV6-5 to TRBJ2-1; D gene uncertain. This CDR3 comprises 15 residues. Per germline, CDR1 MNHEY and CDR2 SVGAGI. V was clipped by 3 bases and J by 6 bases, with 15 bases between them. The CDR3 DNA follows: TGTGCCAGCAGTTATTCGTGGGGAAATGGCAATGAGCAGTTCTTC. Amino acid sequence: CASSYSWGNGNEQFF.

The CDR3 sequence: CASSLLAGGPYTGELFF. CDR3 bases: TGTGCCAGTAGTTTACTAGCGGGAGGGCCCTACACCGGGGAGCTGTTTTTT. The rearrangement uses TRBV19 and TRBJ2-2; 13 nucleotides line up with TRBD2. The CDR3 sequence is 17 residues long. CDR1 is LNHDA, CDR2 SQIVND, per germline (reference sequence). Trimming took 5 bases from V and 3 from J; bases not matched to a gene: 6.

The chain carries TRBV7-9 and TRBJ1-2; possibly TRBD1 for D (5 bases). Trimming pared 7 bases from V and 1 base from J, leaving 16 bases between. CDR1 SEHNR and CDR2 FQNEAQ come from the germline V gene (reference sequence). The CDR3 totals 15 residues. The CDR3 reads CASTGGADNNYGYTF. In DNA form, the CDR3 reads TGTGCCAGCACCGGTGGGGCAGACAATAACTATGGCTACACCTTC.